Sequencing of this T cell receptor beta chain was carried out in a study of T-cell reconstitution after alpha-beta-depleted transplantation in children (TCRdb year 2016). Regarding the research as a whole: Using TCR repertoire profiling, the study quantitatively followed how T-cell immune reconstitution unfolded in children after TCRalphabeta/CD19-depleted allogeneic hematopoietic cell transplantation.

The V end gives up 5 bases and the J end 6 bases, leaving 3 bases in the junction not matched to a gene. Including the terminal cysteine and phenylalanine, the CDR3 comprises 13 residues. The only DNA kept is the CDR3, 39 bases in frame from the first base. CDR1 SGHVS and CDR2 FQNEAQ were looked up in the germline V gene. Library preparation was by PCR. Sequencing took place on an Illumina HiSeq 2500. To normalize quantification of the TCRbeta repertoire, the TCR libraries were built with molecular barcoding that relied on unique molecular identifiers. The public reads were reanalyzed by TCRdb: fastp trimming at Q25, MiXCR alignment, in-frame beta chains only. Every CDR3 protein is listed once, alongside the most common genes and DNA of its rows. The sample table records 100,000 to 130,000 distinct CDR3 sequences; about 6.4% of these occur just once. The ten largest clones take up about 23% of the sample.

This specimen's treatment or condition label, interpreted: allogeneic hematopoietic cell transplantation with graft depleted of TCRalphabeta T cells and CD19 B cells. TCRalphabeta/CD19-depleted allogeneic hematopoietic cell grafts were given to the transplant recipients, all of whom were children. This clonotype was observed a handful of times. Its target antigen remains unknown. Per-nucleotide qualities are absent, and no much larger clonotype sits a single base away. What the authors observed across the whole study: Over the following months the frequencies of hyperexpanded clones went down, and after one year T-cell counts and TCRbeta diversity were mostly credited to newly produced T cells. About two months after transplant, the apparently early recovery of alphabetaT-cell counts reportedly depended on just several hundred clones that had expanded rapidly and came from non-depleted graft cells. In some patients, high TCRbeta diversity at day 60 was attributed to recipient T cells and intrathymic progenitors that had survived conditioning.

This clonotype originated in a male patient aged 2 to 10 who had a stem cell transplant for acute lymphoblastic leukemia, so the T cells may come from the graft donor. This chain joins TRBV7-8 to TRBJ1-5; 8 of the junction bases match TRBD1. Here the sequenced sample was PBMCs, mostly from graft donor cells, taken 360 days after TCRalphabeta/CD19-depleted stem cell transplant. The DNA reads as follows: TGTGCCAGCAGCGTACAGGGGGTTCAGCCCCAGCATTTT. Its amino acids are CASSVQGVQPQHF. With the portions outside the CDR3 filled from the reference TRBV7-8 and TRBJ1-5 genes, the complete variable region becomes GAGVSQSPRYKVAKRGQDVALRCDPISGHVSLFWYQQALGQGPEFLTYFQNEAQLDKSGLPSDRFFAERPEGSVSTLKIQRTQQEDSAVYLCASSVQGVQPQHFGDGTRLSIL.